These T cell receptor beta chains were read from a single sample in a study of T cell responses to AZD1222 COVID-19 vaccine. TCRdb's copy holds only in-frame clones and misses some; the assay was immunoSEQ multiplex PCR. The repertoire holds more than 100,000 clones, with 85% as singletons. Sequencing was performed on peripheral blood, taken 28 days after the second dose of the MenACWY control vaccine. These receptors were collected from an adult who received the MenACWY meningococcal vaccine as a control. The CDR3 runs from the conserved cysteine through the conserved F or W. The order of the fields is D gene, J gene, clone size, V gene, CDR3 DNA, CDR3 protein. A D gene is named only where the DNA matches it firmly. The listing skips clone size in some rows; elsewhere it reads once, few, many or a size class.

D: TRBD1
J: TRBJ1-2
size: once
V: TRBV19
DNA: TGTGCCAGTAGTTCACAGGGGGCTCATGGCTACACCTTC
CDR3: CASSSQGAHGYTF

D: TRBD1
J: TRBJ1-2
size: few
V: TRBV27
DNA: TGTGCCAGCAGTTCCCGACAGGGGAGCGGCTACACCTTC
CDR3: CASSSRQGSGYTF

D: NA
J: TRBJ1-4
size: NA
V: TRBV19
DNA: TGTGCCAGTAGTTGGGGCCGGGAAAAACTGTTTTTT
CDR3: CASSWGREKLFF

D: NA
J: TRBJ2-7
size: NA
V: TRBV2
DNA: TGTGCCAGCAGTGCCAGCCTCTTTAGATCCTACGAGCAGTACTTC
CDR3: CASSASLFRSYEQYF

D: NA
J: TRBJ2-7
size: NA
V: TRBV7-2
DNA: TGTGCCAGCAGCTTACAGGGGGGGGATTCCTACGAGCAGTACTTC
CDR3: CASSLQGGDSYEQYF

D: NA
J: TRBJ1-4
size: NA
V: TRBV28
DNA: TGTGCCAGCAGTTTATATGGAGTAGGGGCAACTAATGAAAAACTGTTTTTT
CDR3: CASSLYGVGATNEKLFF

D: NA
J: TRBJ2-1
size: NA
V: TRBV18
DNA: TGTGCCAGCTCACCCTTGCCCCAGAGCTCCTACAATGAGCAGTTCTTC
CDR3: CASSPLPQSSYNEQFF

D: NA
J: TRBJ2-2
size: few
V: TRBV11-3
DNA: TGTGCCAGCAGCTTGGGCGGAGTAGCGGTCCGGAACACCGGGGAGCTGTTTTTT
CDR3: CASSLGGVAVRNTGELFF

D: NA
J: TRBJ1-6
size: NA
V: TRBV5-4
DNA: TGTGCCAGCAGCTTGGTTGATTCACCCCTCCACTTT
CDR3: CASSLVDSPLHF

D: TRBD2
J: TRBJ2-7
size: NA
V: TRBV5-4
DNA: TGTGCCAGCAGCCTCCCATTCGCGGGGGACCACGAGCAGTACTTC
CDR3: CASSLPFAGDHEQYF